Described below is a single TCR beta chain sequence and its context. Its antigen is not identified. CDR1 is KGHDR and CDR2 is SFDVKD in the germline V gene. The V gene end was trimmed by 3 bases and the J gene end by 5 bases; junction bases not matched to a gene: 6. The CDR3 is made up of 15 amino acids. This entry is derived from a study of metastatic and nonmetastatic thyroid tumors. For the study at large: Comparative analysis of repertoires was undertaken across blood and tumor or nodule tissue obtained from malignant and benign thyroid patients.

As originally analysed: Using the CDR3 differences seen across clinicopathological groups, the authors built a distant-metastasis classifier for papillary thyroid cancer, which was meant to discriminate distant-metastatic patients. Via MiXCR, TCRdb re-called the PCR reads. TCRdb's processing, not the authors', yielded these V and J calls. This table holds 30,000 to 40,000 clones, 35% to 45% found once. The study, taken as a whole, reports: Significantly greater TCR beta diversity was reportedly found in malignant thyroid tumors than in benign nodules (in blood and tumor).

Thyroid surgery was preceded by no treatment in any patient. This TCR derives from a female donor with papillary thyroid cancer or a benign thyroid nodule (not recorded which). Some clones in this sample may be carry-over from other donors' samples. The V and J genes are TRBV24-1 and TRBJ2-5, with 9 bases fitting TRBD1. The sample was tumor tissue. The DNA for the CDR3 is TGTGCCACCAGTGATCGGGACAGGGTCGGTGAGACCCAGTACTTC. Translation gives CATSDRDRVGETQYF.